These 26 T cell receptor beta chains were all obtained from the same sample, sequenced in a study of response to subunit inactivated influenza vaccine. TCRdb called the RT-PCR reads again in MiXCR, with one record for every CDR3 protein. The sample lists about 780,000 distinct CDR3 sequences, roughly 20% occurring once. The source material was PBMCs from blood, sampled roughly 5 days after vaccination. The receptors originated from a man aged 50 to 59 who received an inactivated influenza vaccine.

The rearrangement uses TRBV29-1 and TRBJ1-1; D gene unclear. The CDR3 is made up of 12 amino acids. Trimming removed 6 bases from V and 0 bases from J, with 8 bases in between. CDR1 SQVTM and CDR2 ANQGSEA come from the germline V gene. The CDR3 reads CSVRTMNTEAFF. CDR3 coding DNA: TGCAGCGTCAGGACGATGAACACTGAAGCTTTCTTT.

The chain recombines TRBV11-2 with TRBJ2-7, with 7 bases fitting TRBD1. Trimming removed 5 bases from V and 9 bases from J; junction bases left unmatched: 7. This CDR3 has 12 amino acids. CDR1 is SGHAT, CDR2 FQNNGV, per germline. The CDR3 is CASSTPGGRQYF. CDR3 coding DNA: TGTGCCAGCAGCACCCCAGGGGGTAGGCAGTACTTC.

This clonotype was seen only a few times. The chain is built from TRBV19 and TRBJ2-1; 9 bases are a match to TRBD2. Germline assignment: CDR1 LNHDA and CDR2 SQIVND (reference sequence). V gave up 2 bases and J gave up 6 bases; unmatched junction bases: 8. The CDR3 is 16 amino acids. In nucleotides, the CDR3 is TGTGCCAGTAGTATAAGTTCTAGCGGGGTACCCAATGAGCAGTTCTTC. Protein sequence: CASSISSSGVPNEQFF.

This rearrangement joins TRBV20-1 to TRBJ2-7, with 11 bases matching TRBD2. Germline-derived CDR1 and CDR2 are DFQATT and SNEGSKA (reference sequence). The CDR3 is 15 amino acids. The J segment lost 2 bases and the V segment lost 7 bases, leaving 10 bases of the junction unmatched. CDR3 DNA sequence: TGCAGTGTCAGGTCCCTAGCGGGAGGAACCTACGAGCAGTACTTC. The encoded protein is CSVRSLAGGTYEQYF.

This chain joins TRBV20-1 and TRBJ2-4; 12 positions match TRBD2. Germline loops: CDR1 DFQATT, CDR2 SNEGSKA (reference sequence). The CDR3 extends over 13 amino acids. Losses at the gene ends were 6 bases for V and 7 bases for J; bases not matched to a gene: 4. Here the CDR3 reads CSAGLAGGNIQYF. In DNA form, the CDR3 reads TGCAGTGCGGGTCTAGCGGGAGGGAACATTCAGTACTTC.

CDR3 sequence (DNA): TGTGCCACCAGCAGAAAGACTAGCGGGGGAGAGACCCAGTACTTC. The encoded protein is CATSRKTSGGETQYF. The chain couples TRBV15 to TRBJ2-5, with 12 positions matching TRBD2. Per the germline V gene, CDR1 is LNHNV and CDR2 is YYDKDF (reference sequence). This CDR3 has 15 residues. Unmatched junction bases numbered 2, after V lost 2 bases and J lost 4 bases. Drawing the rest from reference TRBV15 and TRBJ2-5, the complete variable domain is DAMVIQNPRYQVTQFGKPVTLSCSQTLNHNVMYWYQQKSSQAPKLLFHYYDKDFNNEADTPDNFQSRRPNTSFCFLDIRSPGLGDTAMYLCATSRKTSGGETQYFGPGTRLLVL.

This clonotype showed up just a few times. This sequence joins TRBV12-3 or TRBV12-4 and TRBJ1-1; D is perhaps TRBD1 (5 bases). V was clipped by 6 bases and J by 4 bases, with 15 bases between them. This CDR3 contains 14 residues. CDR3 nucleotide sequence: TGTGCCAGCAGCCCTCACTCAGGGCGCACTGAAGCTTTCTTT. This translates into CASSPHSGRTEAFF.

J is TRBJ1-6 and V is TRBV12-3 or TRBV12-4; 9 nucleotides line up with TRBD1. After removal of 3 bases from V and 6 bases from J, the junction contained 9 bases not matched to a gene. This CDR3 comprises 17 residues. In DNA, the CDR3 is TGTGCCAGCAGTTTCCGGGACAGGGTGACCTGTAATTCACCCCTCCACTTT. This sequence encodes CASSFRDRVTCNSPLHF.

The chain links TRBV6-5 to TRBJ1-1, with 10 bases identical to TRBD1. CDR1 MNHEY and CDR2 SVGAGI come from the germline V gene. The CDR3 is 15 amino acids. Trimming cost V 2 bases and J 4 bases; bases outside gene matches: 4. DNA for the CDR3: TGTGCCAGCAGTTACCGGACAGGGGGAATCACTGAAGCTTTCTTT. Translated: CASSYRTGGITEAFF.

V usage is TRBV11-2 and J usage is TRBJ1-2; D call uncertain. Trimming cost V 1 base and J 8 bases, with 11 bases left between them. This CDR3 contains 13 residues. CDR1 and CDR2 from the germline V gene are SGHAT and FQNNGV. CDR3 sequence reads: CASSLVPPGGYTF. CDR3 DNA: TGTGCCAGCAGCTTAGTGCCCCCGGGCGGCTACACCTTC.

This clonotype was observed a handful of times. The chain couples TRBV20-1 to TRBJ2-1; 7 nucleotides match TRBD2. The germline V gene has CDR1 DFQATT and CDR2 SNEGSKA (reference sequence). V shed 5 bases and J 1 base; nucleotides not matched to a gene: 8. This CDR3 is built from 15 residues. CDR3 bases: TGCAGTGCTCGCGGGGAGGGGTATTCCTACAATGAGCAGTTCTTC. It is translated as CSARGEGYSYNEQFF.

This clonotype has a handful of counts. This rearrangement joins TRBV28 to TRBJ1-1; possibly TRBD1 for D (5 bases). V was cut by 3 bases and J by 5 bases, with 13 bases left in between. The CDR3 sequence is 14 residues long. Germline CDR1 is MDHEN and CDR2 is SYDVKM. DNA for the CDR3: TGTGCCAGCAGTTTCCCGACAGAGGGAACTGAAGCTTTCTTT. Translating it yields CASSFPTEGTEAFF.

This clonotype has just a few counts. The chain links TRBV20-1 to TRBJ2-3, with D possibly being TRBD1 or TRBD2 (5 bases each). Germline lookup yields CDR1 DFQATT and CDR2 SNEGSKA (reference sequence). The V end was cut by 3 bases, the J end by 0 bases, with 16 bases between. This CDR3 comprises 16 residues. CDR3 DNA sequence: TGCAGTGCTAGTCCCCGGGGCTACTATAGCACAGATACGCAGTATTTT. This gives the protein CSASPRGYYSTDTQYF.

This clonotype was counted between two and nine times. The chain recombines TRBV12-3 or TRBV12-4 with TRBJ2-4, with a possible D match to TRBD2 (5 bases). Trimming took 5 bases from V and 3 from J, leaving 11 bases between them. The CDR3 consists of 14 residues. The CDR3 region is CASSATSIKNIQYF. In DNA, the CDR3 is TGTGCCAGCAGTGCAACTAGTATCAAAAACATTCAGTACTTC.

The chain links TRBV20-1 to TRBJ1-5; no definite D call. Germline V CDR1 and CDR2: DFQATT, SNEGSKA (reference sequence). V was cut by 3 bases and J by 3 bases, with 12 bases left in between. The CDR3 has 14 residues. Written as DNA, the CDR3 is TGCAGTGCTAGGCGGTCGGCGTTCAATCAGCCCCAGCATTTT. Protein product: CSARRSAFNQPQHF.

This clonotype occurred a few times. The chain carries TRBV11-2 and TRBJ2-1; D is possibly TRBD2 (6 bases). Trimming took off 2 bases at V and 4 bases at J, with 24 bases between the two ends. The CDR3 runs to 19 residues. Per the germline V gene, CDR1 is SGHAT and CDR2 is FQNNGV. The CDR3 DNA follows: TGTGCCAGCAGCTTAAGGTTCGGACTATCCCGAGTCGGGTACAATGAGCAGTTCTTC. Protein sequence: CASSLRFGLSRVGYNEQFF.

This clonotype was seen a few times. The chain recombines TRBV7-2 with TRBJ2-1; TRBD1 matches 8 bases. This CDR3 comprises 16 residues. The germline V gene encodes CDR1 SGHTA and CDR2 FQGNSA. Trimming at V came to 5 bases and at J to 5 bases, leaving 11 bases not matched to a gene. The CDR3 spells CASSPWTGPGNNEQFF. The CDR3 DNA sequence: TGTGCCAGCAGCCCCTGGACAGGGCCCGGGAACAATGAGCAGTTCTTC. Full variable domain (missing parts from reference TRBV7-2 and TRBJ2-1): GAGVSQSPSNKVTEKGKDVELRCDPISGHTALYWYRQSLGQGLEFLIYFQGNSAPDKSGLPSDRFSAERTGGSVSTLTIQRTQQEDSAVYLCASSPWTGPGNNEQFFGPGTRLTVL.

The rearrangement joins TRBV9 to TRBJ1-1; D is perhaps TRBD1 (6 bases). Per the germline V gene, CDR1 is SGDLS and CDR2 is YYNGEE. Trimming shortened V by 0 bases and J by 8 bases, and 14 bases separated the two germline ends. The length of the CDR3 is 14 residues. This chain's CDR3 is CASSVATGTTEAFF. The DNA of the CDR3 is TGTGCCAGCAGCGTAGCTACTGGGACAACCGAAGCTTTCTTT.

J is TRBJ2-3 and V is TRBV7-2; D perhaps matches TRBD2 (6 bases). Trimming took 3 bases from V and 2 from J, leaving 9 bases between them. Germline V CDR1 and CDR2: SGHTA, FQGNSA. The CDR3 runs to 14 residues. CDR3 loop: CASSLRDPTDTQYF. In nucleotides, the CDR3 is TGTGCCAGCAGCTTGCGGGACCCCACAGATACGCAGTATTTT.

The chain combines TRBV12-3 or TRBV12-4 with TRBJ2-2; a weak D match, TRBD2 (5 bases). V dropped 4 bases and J dropped 0 bases, with 9 bases sitting between them. CDR3 length: 15 residues. The CDR3 nucleotides are TGTGCCAGCAGTTCATGGACTGCGAACACCGGGGAGCTGTTTTTT. It encodes CASSSWTANTGELFF.

This chain links TRBV28 with TRBJ2-5, with D perhaps TRBD1 or TRBD2 (6 bases each). V shed 6 bases and J shed 0 bases, with 11 bases lying between them. The CDR3 is 14 amino acids. Germline V gene sequence: CDR1 MDHEN, CDR2 SYDVKM. This chain's CDR3 is CASREGGNQETQYF. Written as DNA, the CDR3 is TGTGCCAGCAGAGAAGGGGGGAACCAAGAGACCCAGTACTTC.

The rearrangement links TRBV11-1 to TRBJ2-7; 7 bases align to TRBD1. Germline CDR1 is SGHAT and CDR2 is FQDESV (reference sequence). The CDR3 totals 16 residues. V lost 2 bases, J lost 2 bases, and 9 bases stayed unmatched. CDR3 coding DNA: TGTGCCAGCAGCTTACTCTCCGGGACAGTGGCCTACGAGCAGTACTTC. Its translation is CASSLLSGTVAYEQYF. The whole variable domain, filled in from reference TRBV11-1 and TRBJ2-7, reads EAEVAQSPRYKITEKSQAVAFWCDPISGHATLYWYRQILGQGPELLVQFQDESVVDDSQLPKDRFSAERLKGVDSTLKIQPAELGDSAMYLCASSLLSGTVAYEQYFGPGTRLTVT.

This clonotype has at least ten counts. The chain uses TRBV5-1 and TRBJ2-2; 11 bases match TRBD1. The CDR3 length is 16 residues. V lost 3 bases and J lost 2; bases outside the gene matches: 3. The germline CDR1 and CDR2 sequences are SGHRS and YFSETQ. The CDR3 bases are TGCGCCAGCAGCTCCGGACAGGGGGCTAACACCGGGGAGCTGTTTTTT. Its translation is CASSSGQGANTGELFF.

This clonotype was found a few times. The chain is built from TRBV6-2 or TRBV6-3 and TRBJ2-6, with a tentative D call TRBD2 (6 bases). Trimming left V 5 bases short and J 4 bases short, with 12 bases between. The CDR3 length is 15 residues. The germline CDR1 and CDR2 sequences are MNHEY and SVGEGT. The CDR3 spells CASSTSGEGANVLTF. CDR3 in DNA: TGTGCCAGCAGTACCTCGGGGGAAGGGGCCAACGTCCTGACTTTC.

This clonotype was seen only a few times. The rearrangement uses TRBV20-1 and TRBJ2-7; a possible D gene is TRBD2 (6 bases). Germline CDR1 is DFQATT and CDR2 is SNEGSKA (reference sequence). This CDR3 has 15 amino acids. V was trimmed by 5 bases and J by 3 bases, leaving 20 bases between them. The CDR3 nucleotides are TGCAGTGCTGAGGAGGGGATTAGAGGGGACTACGAGCAGTACTTC. Its protein is CSAEEGIRGDYEQYF.

The CDR3 loop is CASSLTPEETQYF. The DNA of the CDR3 is TGTGCCAGCAGCTTAACGCCGGAAGAGACCCAGTACTTC. V usage is TRBV7-2 and J usage is TRBJ2-5; no reliable D call. Trimming removed 2 bases at V and 3 bases at J, with 7 bases between. The CDR3 runs 13 residues. Germline V gives CDR1 SGHTA, CDR2 FQGNSA.